This T cell receptor (beta chain) appears in the sequencing data of a study of OX40 agonist ivuxolimab in advanced cancers. Study-level information: Patients were treated with intravenous ivuxolimab, dosed at 0.01 to 10 mg/kg and infused every 2 weeks.

The V segment lost 3 bases and the J segment 0 bases; nucleotides outside the gene matches: 1. CDR3 length: 16 amino acids. The V gene's germline CDR1 is SGHVS and CDR2 FNYEAQ. Sequencing used immunoSEQ multiplex PCR; TCRdb keeps in-frame clones, though not all of them. The repertoire holds around 70,000 clones, with 80% to 90% as singletons. The rearrangement joins TRBV7-6 to TRBJ2-2; TRBD1 agrees at 10 bases. Sequenced here: CD4+ or CD8+ T cells sorted from blood, sampled in a trial of the OX40 agonist ivuxolimab. The receptor's source is an adult with an advanced solid tumor such as melanoma, head and neck, liver or kidney cancer. CDR3 DNA: TGTGCCAGCAGCTTGGGGACAGGGGCGAACACCGGGGAGCTGTTTTTT. Amino acids: CASSLGTGANTGELFF.